This T cell receptor (beta chain) was captured in a study of T cells in Graves' hyperthyroidism and ophthalmopathy. Researchers took RNA transcripts and amplified the TCR beta CDR3 regions from them. Initially, a first-round RT-PCR of the TCR CDR3 employed the HTBI primer set. TCRdb redid the calling of the multiplex PCR reads with MiXCR, one entry per CDR3 protein. There are 220,000 or so distinct CDR3 sequences in the sample; about 17% occur only once, and around 26% lies in the top ten. The V and J ends lost 3 bases and 4 bases respectively, with 15 bases between them. Germline V gene lookup returns CDR1 LNHDA and CDR2 SQIVND (reference sequence). The CDR3 totals 15 residues. Source material for PBMCs was roughly 10 ml fresh peripheral blood.

The specimen was blood. V is TRBV19 and J is TRBJ2-5; D tentatively reads TRBD1 or TRBD2 (5 bases each). This receptor was obtained from a woman under 30 with Graves' ophthalmopathy. The CDR3 loop reads CASSILGTPAETQYF. For the CDR3, the DNA is TGTGCCAGTAGTATTCTCGGGACGCCAGCAGAGACCCAGTACTTC.